Below, 23 T cell receptor beta chains from the same sample are listed, as sequenced in a study of cytomegalovirus exposure and HLA in healthy donors. The method was immunoSEQ multiplex PCR; TCRdb's version includes in-frame clones alone and lacks a portion of them. The repertoire has over 120,000 clones, 75% to 90% of them found once; the top ten carry around 6%. Sequencing input: PBMCs. The receptors come from a woman aged 25 to 45 in good health and CMV-seropositive.

The chain combines TRBV15 with TRBJ2-6, with TRBD1 matching over 8 bases. V dropped 1 base and J dropped 0; count of bases not matched to a gene: 2. Germline values: CDR1 LNHNV, CDR2 YYDKDF (reference sequence). This CDR3 region has 17 residues. For the CDR3, the DNA is TGTGCCACCAGCAGAGGGACAGGGAACTCTGGGGCCAACGTCCTGACTTTC. Translation gives CATSRGTGNSGANVLTF.

CDR3 amino acids: CASSYRRLQGGELFF. In DNA form, the CDR3 reads TGTGCCAGCAGTTACCGGCGGCTACAAGGCGGGGAGCTGTTTTTT. The V and J genes are TRBV6-5 and TRBJ2-2; D unresolved. V was trimmed by 2 bases and J by 7 bases, leaving 14 bases between them. CDR3 length: 15 amino acids. CDR1 and CDR2 from the germline V gene are MNHEY and SVGAGI.

The genes are TRBV6-1 and TRBJ2-7, with a weak D call TRBD1 (5 bases). This CDR3 has 12 amino acids. V lost 6 bases and J 5 bases, leaving 11 bases between the germline ends. CDR1 and CDR2 from the germline V gene are MNHNS and SASEGT. Written as DNA, the CDR3 is TGTGCCAGCAGACGTGGGGCCGACGAGCAGTACTTC. Protein: CASRRGADEQYF.

This clone has a handful of counts. The chain employs TRBV2 and TRBJ1-6, with D perhaps TRBD1 (6 bases). The CDR3 length is 14 residues. Trimming removed 4 bases at V and 8 bases at J, with 12 bases between. CDR1 is SNHLY, CDR2 FYNNEI, per germline. The CDR3 sequence: CASSVRKGDSPLHF. The CDR3 region has the DNA TGTGCCAGCAGTGTCCGCAAGGGGGATTCACCCCTCCACTTT.

The V call is TRBV11-2, the J call TRBJ1-2; a weak D match, TRBD1 (5 bases). This CDR3 is built from 13 residues. V was clipped by 5 bases and J by 4 bases, with 11 bases between them. Germline V gene data show CDR1 as SGHAT and CDR2 as FQNNGV. The CDR3 DNA reads TGTGCCAGCAGCCCGGGGGGTGGCTATGGCTACACCTTC. This gives the protein CASSPGGGYGYTF.

The chain has TRBV27 and TRBJ1-1, with a tentative D call TRBD1 (5 bases). The germline V and J ends were trimmed by 2 bases and 1 base, with 14 bases remaining between them. The CDR3 loop spans 16 amino acids. In germline, CDR1 is MNHEY, CDR2 SMNVEV (reference sequence). The DNA for the CDR3 is TGTGCCAGCAGTTTAATAGGGACTGGAGGGAACACTGAAGCTTTCTTT. Protein sequence: CASSLIGTGGNTEAFF.

This clone was observed once. The chain joins TRBV19 to TRBJ2-3; maybe TRBD2 (5 bases). The V gene lost 6 bases and the J gene lost 2 bases, with 6 bases spanning the gap. From germline, CDR1 is LNHDA and CDR2 SQIVND (reference sequence). The CDR3 totals 12 residues. The CDR3 protein is CASSGDTDTQYF. Here the CDR3 DNA reads TGTGCCAGTAGCGGGGACACAGATACGCAGTATTTT.

V and J are TRBV5-1 and TRBJ2-7; D is perhaps TRBD1 (5 bases). CDR1 and CDR2 (germline): SGHRS, YFSETQ. The ends were cut back, 1 base at V and 0 bases at J, with 20 bases in the middle. The CDR3 is 18 residues long. This CDR3 is CASSLTLGLLASSYEQYF. The CDR3 DNA follows: TGCGCCAGCAGCTTGACCCTGGGGCTCCTCGCGAGCTCCTACGAGCAGTACTTC.

This chain links TRBV9 with TRBJ2-2; D is perhaps TRBD2 (7 bases). Trimming cost V 4 bases and J 4 bases, with 14 bases left between them. The CDR3 consists of 15 residues. Germline V gene lookup returns CDR1 SGDLS and CDR2 YYNGEE. CDR3 in amino acids: CASSPRGGTTGELFF. CDR3 DNA: TGTGCCAGCAGCCCGAGGGGGGGGACCACCGGGGAGCTGTTTTTT.

The chain carries TRBV5-1 and TRBJ2-1, with TRBD1 matching over 8 bases. With 3 bases clipped from V and 5 bases from J, the junction kept 7 bases outside the gene matches. CDR3 length: 15 amino acids. Germline values: CDR1 SGHRS, CDR2 YFSETQ. The CDR3 is CASSSSGTGNNEQFF. In nucleotides, the CDR3 is TGCGCCAGCAGCTCCTCCGGGACAGGTAACAATGAGCAGTTCTTC. Complete variable domain (other parts from reference TRBV5-1 and TRBJ2-1): KAGVTQTPRYLIKTRGQQVTLSCSPISGHRSVSWYQQTPGQGLQFLFEYFSETQRNKGNFPGRFSGRQFSNSRSEMNVSTLELGDSALYLCASSSSGTGNNEQFFGPGTRLTVL.

J is TRBJ1-5 and V is TRBV19, with 9 bases aligning to TRBD1. Germline lookup yields CDR1 LNHDA and CDR2 SQIVND (reference sequence). Unmatched junction bases numbered 10, after V lost 3 bases and J lost 1 base. The CDR3 is 18 residues long. The CDR3 nucleotides are TGTGCCAGTAGTATTTCGCCGGGACAGGGATTGAGCAATCAGCCCCAGCATTTT. It translates to CASSISPGQGLSNQPQHF. Combining the CDR3 with reference TRBV19 and TRBJ1-5 gives the whole variable domain DGGITQSPKYLFRKEGQNVTLSCEQNLNHDAMYWYRQDPGQGLRLIYYSQIVNDFQKGDIAEGYSVSREKKESFPLTVTSAQKNPTAFYLCASSISPGQGLSNQPQHFGDGTRLSIL.

V and J are TRBV19 and TRBJ2-7; TRBD1 might be the D (5 bases). CDR1 is LNHDA and CDR2 is SQIVND in the germline V gene (reference sequence). Between the trimmed V and J ends, which lost 7 bases and 0 bases, there was a span of 13 bases. CDR3 length: 14 amino acids. The CDR3 region has the DNA TGTGCCAGTACCTTGACAGCGAGCTCCTACGAGCAGTACTTC. Its protein product is CASTLTASSYEQYF.

The chain employs TRBV19 and TRBJ2-3; 10 bases align to TRBD2. J gave up 4 bases and V 7 bases, and 5 bases lay outside the gene matches. The germline V gene encodes CDR1 LNHDA and CDR2 SQIVND (reference sequence). The CDR3 spans 14 residues. CDR3 nucleotide sequence: TGTGCCAGTATGGTAGCGGGGGGCGCAGATACGCAGTATTTT. Protein product: CASMVAGGADTQYF.

This clone has a single count. V gene TRBV2 combines with J gene TRBJ2-7, with 11 bases lining up with TRBD2. This CDR3 region has 15 residues. Per germline, CDR1 SNHLY and CDR2 FYNNEI. Trimming at V came to 9 bases and at J to 6 bases, leaving 13 bases not matched to a gene. CDR3 nucleotides: TGTGCCAGAGGAGGGTCTAGCGGGAGGATCTCCGAGCAGTACTTC. It is translated as CARGGSSGRISEQYF.

This clone was found once. The V gene is TRBV5-4, the J gene TRBJ2-7, with D possibly TRBD1 on 6 matching bases. Trimming shortened V by 2 bases and J by 1 base, and 7 bases separated the two germline ends. The V gene's germline CDR1 is SGHNT and CDR2 YYREEE (reference sequence). The CDR3 consists of 13 residues. The CDR3 DNA reads as TGTGCCAGCAGCTTCGGACAGTCCTACGAGCAGTACTTC. Protein: CASSFGQSYEQYF.

In DNA form, the CDR3 reads TGTGCCAGTAGTATATTGGGGGGAAGGGCCAATCAGCCCCAGCATTTT. This encodes CASSILGGRANQPQHF. The rearrangement joins TRBV19 to TRBJ1-5; D may be TRBD1 (5 bases). The V gene's germline CDR1 is LNHDA and CDR2 SQIVND (reference sequence). Between the trimmed V and J ends, which lost 2 bases and 3 bases, there was a span of 14 bases. The CDR3 extends over 16 amino acids.

The rearrangement links TRBV28 to TRBJ2-5; 8 bases are a match to TRBD2. The CDR3 is 15 amino acids. Trimming removed 8 bases from V and 5 bases from J; junction bases left unmatched: 13. Germline V gene sequence: CDR1 MDHEN, CDR2 SYDVKM. The CDR3 sequence is CASCSPPGGRETQYF. The DNA of the CDR3 is TGTGCCAGCTGTTCTCCGCCGGGGGGGAGGGAGACCCAGTACTTC.

The rearrangement joins TRBV7-9 to TRBJ2-7; the match to TRBD1 covers 10 bases. Germline assignment: CDR1 SEHNR and CDR2 FQNEAQ (reference sequence). The CDR3 extends over 14 amino acids. Trimming at V came to 4 bases and at J to 6 bases, leaving 6 bases not matched to a gene. The CDR3 region is CASSSAWTGGEQYF. The CDR3 nucleotides are TGTGCCAGCAGCTCCGCGTGGACAGGGGGCGAGCAGTACTTC.

The chain has TRBV4-1 and TRBJ2-1; TRBD2 matches at 13 bases. This CDR3 spans 19 amino acids. With V trimmed by 3 bases and J by 4 bases, 12 bases remained unmatched. Germline values: CDR1 MGHRA, CDR2 YSYEKL. CDR3 sequence reads: CASSQSLAGGRIAYNEQFF. The CDR3 DNA reads as TGCGCCAGCAGCCAGTCACTAGCGGGGGGGCGGATTGCTTACAATGAGCAGTTCTTC.

The chain joins TRBV11-2 to TRBJ2-7; 8 bases are a match to TRBD2. The CDR3 length is 15 residues. V lost 1 base, J lost 3 bases, and 5 bases stayed unmatched. CDR1 and CDR2 from the germline V gene are SGHAT and FQNNGV. As DNA, the CDR3 is TGTGCCAGCAGCTTAGTGGCGGGAGGCGTCTACGAGCAGTACTTC. Translation: CASSLVAGGVYEQYF.

The genes are TRBV12-5 and TRBJ2-3, with a weak D call TRBD2 (5 bases). CDR1 and CDR2 from the germline V gene are LGHNT and FRNRAP. The V and J ends lost 5 bases and 2 bases respectively, with 23 bases between them. The CDR3 totals 18 residues. The CDR3 reads CASGRGSARRPPTDTQYF. Here the CDR3 DNA reads TGTGCTAGTGGTCGAGGGAGCGCTAGGAGGCCACCCACAGATACGCAGTATTTT.

The V call is TRBV27, the J call TRBJ2-6, with 11 bases fitting TRBD1. The ends lost 0 bases at V and 2 bases at J; junction bases unmatched: 15. This CDR3 has 22 residues. CDR1 and CDR2 from the germline V gene are MNHEY and SMNVEV (reference sequence). This chain's CDR3 is CASSLSPSLPGTGGAGANVLTF. The CDR3 nucleotides read TGTGCCAGCAGTTTATCCCCTTCGTTGCCGGGGACAGGGGGTGCTGGGGCCAACGTCCTGACTTTC.

The chain recombines TRBV7-9 with TRBJ1-4; weak D call: TRBD1 (6 bases). The CDR3 consists of 16 residues. Per the germline V gene, CDR1 is SEHNR and CDR2 is FQNEAQ (reference sequence). Trimming stripped 5 bases from V and 8 bases from J, with 21 bases between. For the CDR3, the DNA is TGTGCCAGCAGCGGTATGCCGGGACAAGGAAGGGAAAAACTGTTTTTT. Its protein product is CASSGMPGQGREKLFF.